The clone carrying this T cell receptor beta chain was seen a few times. Antigen specificity is unknown. These data belong to a study of cytomegalovirus exposure and HLA in healthy donors. General study points: Accurate predictions that matched the HLA-A and HLA-B alleles of most subjects were reportedly made from TCR beta sequences. Later genetic work tied a missense DCLRE1C variant to beta-chain V and J trimming.

60 Vbeta and 13 Jbeta primers were used in PCR. Libraries were prepared by immunoSEQ multiplex PCR; TCRdb keeps only in-frame clonotypes and omits some of them. This table has about 80,000 clones, approximately 62% appearing once. The V gene's germline CDR1 is SGHTS and CDR2 YDEGEE. The CDR3 totals 13 residues. V lost 1 base, J lost 8 bases, and 0 bases stayed unmatched. The receptor was isolated from a male donor in good health and CMV-seropositive. The rearrangement joins TRBV5-8 to TRBJ2-1, with 10 bases fitting TRBD2. Material for sequencing was PBMCs. In DNA, the CDR3 is TGTGCCAGCAGCTTGACTAGCGGGGATGAGCAGTTCTTC. It yields the protein CASSLTSGDEQFF.